This T cell receptor beta chain came from a study of shared clonotypes between healthy human individuals. In this sample, this clone turned up once. Other DNA sequences within the sample encode an identical CDR3. Every subset's genomic DNA went evenly onto several immunoSEQ plates. With ten immunoSEQ deep assay plates, unsorted PBMC DNA underwent sequencing. In the authors' methods: Filtering of immunoSEQ junctional sequences could not match full-length read filtering. Clones were sequenced by immunoSEQ multiplex PCR, and TCRdb holds only the in-frame ones, with some missing. V, J and clone size derive from that table, while D and trimming were established from the DNA sequence. Of around 500,000 clones in the sample, around 75% were seen once. The CDR3 has 14 amino acids. The V gene's germline CDR1 is LNHDA and CDR2 SQIVND (reference sequence). Trimming took off 5 bases at V and 4 bases at J, with 9 bases between the two ends.

This chain joins TRBV19 and TRBJ2-6; D remains unclear. Material: PBMCs. The source of this sequence is a woman aged 40-49 years in good health. Some clones in this sample may be carry-over from other donors' samples. Here the CDR3 DNA reads TGTGCCAGTAGTTGGCGTTCAGGGGCCAACGTCCTGACTTTC. Protein sequence: CASSWRSGANVLTF.